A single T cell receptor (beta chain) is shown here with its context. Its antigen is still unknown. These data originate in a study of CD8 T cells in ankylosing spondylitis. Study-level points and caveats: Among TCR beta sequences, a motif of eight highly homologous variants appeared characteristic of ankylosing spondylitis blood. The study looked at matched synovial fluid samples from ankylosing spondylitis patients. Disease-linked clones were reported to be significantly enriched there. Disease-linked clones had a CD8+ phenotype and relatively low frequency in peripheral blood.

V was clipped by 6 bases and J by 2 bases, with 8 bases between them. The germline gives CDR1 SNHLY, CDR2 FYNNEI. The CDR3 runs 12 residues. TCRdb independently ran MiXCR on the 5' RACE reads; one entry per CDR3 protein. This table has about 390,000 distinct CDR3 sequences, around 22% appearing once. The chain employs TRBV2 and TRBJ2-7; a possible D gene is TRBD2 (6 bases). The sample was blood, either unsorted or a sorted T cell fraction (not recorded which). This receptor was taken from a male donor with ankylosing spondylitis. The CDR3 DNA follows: TGTGCCAGCAGCGGGAGCGCCTACGAGCAGTACTTC. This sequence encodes CASSGSAYEQYF.